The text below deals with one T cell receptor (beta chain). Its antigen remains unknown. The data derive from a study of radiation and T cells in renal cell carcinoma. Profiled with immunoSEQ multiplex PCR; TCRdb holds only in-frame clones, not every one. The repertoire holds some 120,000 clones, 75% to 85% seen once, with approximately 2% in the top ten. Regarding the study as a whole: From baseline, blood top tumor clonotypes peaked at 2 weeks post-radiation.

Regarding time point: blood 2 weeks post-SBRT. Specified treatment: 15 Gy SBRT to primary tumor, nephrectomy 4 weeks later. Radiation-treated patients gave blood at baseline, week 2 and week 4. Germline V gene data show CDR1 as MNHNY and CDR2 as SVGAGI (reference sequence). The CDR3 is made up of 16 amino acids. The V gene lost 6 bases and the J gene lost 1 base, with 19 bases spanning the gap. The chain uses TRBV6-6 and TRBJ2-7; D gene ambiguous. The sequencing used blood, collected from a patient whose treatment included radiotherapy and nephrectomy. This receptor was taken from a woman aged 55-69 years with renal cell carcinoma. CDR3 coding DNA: TGTGCCAGCAGGCGAACCCGATCCCTCCTATCCTACGAGCAGTACTTC. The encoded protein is CASRRTRSLLSYEQYF.